This T cell receptor beta chain was sequenced in a study of shared clonotypes between healthy human individuals. Study-level background: Per donor, CD8 memory used one plate, CD8 naive used two, CD4 memory used three and CD4 naive used three.

Every subset had its genomic DNA shared out evenly among several immunoSEQ plates. TCRdb's copy holds only in-frame clones and misses some; the assay was immunoSEQ multiplex PCR. The data hold about 2.1 million clones, with 85% to 95% observed a single time. On this clone itself: Its target is unknown.

Findings and limits, study-wide: Researchers sampled only blood; tissue repertoires likely differ.

Germline assignment: CDR1 MDHEN and CDR2 SYDVKM. The V and J ends lost 3 bases and 1 base respectively, with 10 bases between them. CDR3 length: 14 amino acids. Naive CD8 isolation took CD45RO-negative cells positively selected for CCR7 and excluded terminally differentiated effector memory CD45RA+ cells. Sequences were obtained from naive CD8+ T cells from PBMCs. This receptor was identified in a man aged 18 to 35 in good health. Some clones in this sample may be carry-over from other donors' samples. The chain employs TRBV28 and TRBJ2-7; D is unclear. Here the CDR3 reads CASSFSLESYEQYF. CDR3 bases: TGTGCCAGCAGTTTCTCATTGGAGTCCTACGAGCAGTACTTC.